This entry describes one T cell receptor (beta chain). The data belong to a study of shared clonotypes between healthy human individuals. In the authors' methods: Junction-only sequences without quality scores came from ImmunoSEQ, so filtering differed. TCRdb's table, derived via immunoSEQ multiplex PCR, lists solely in-frame clones and lacks some. That table is the source of V, J and clone size, and D and trimming were worked out from the DNA. The table includes 2.3 million or so clones, approximately 93% detected once. Splitting the CD4+ cells yielded a CD45RA+ naive subset and a CD45RA-negative memory subset. Germline V lookup: CDR1 KGHSH, CDR2 LQKENI. The CDR3 consists of 14 residues. Germline trimming cut 8 bases from V and 3 bases from J; bases unmatched to any gene: 5.

V usage is TRBV18 and J usage is TRBJ1-2; 11 nucleotides agree with TRBD1. Sequencing was carried out using naive CD4+ T cells from PBMCs. Subset reported: CD45RA+ positively selected. The source is a man aged 18-30 years in good health. Some clones in this sample may be carry-over from other donors' samples. The CDR3 bases are TGTGCCAGCGGAGGACAGGGGGCGGACTATGGCTACACCTTC. The encoded protein is CASGGQGADYGYTF. Combining the CDR3 with reference TRBV18 and TRBJ1-2 gives the whole variable domain NAGVMQNPRHLVRRRGQEARLRCSPMKGHSHVYWYRQLPEEGLKFMVYLQKENIIDESGMPKERFSAEFPKEGPSILRIQQVVRGDSAAYFCASGGQGADYGYTFGSGTRLTVV.